This T cell receptor beta chain was obtained from a study of cytomegalovirus exposure and HLA in healthy donors. Study-level points and caveats: Analysis was carried out at a later point, and it linked a missense DCLRE1C variant to TCR beta V- and J-gene trimming.

The V and J ends lost 5 bases and 2 bases, in that order; junction bases with no gene match: 6. The CDR3 totals 14 residues. CDR1 is SGHTA, CDR2 FQGNSA, per germline. This PCR relied on a set of 60 Vbeta primers and 13 Jbeta primers. TCRdb keeps only in-frame clones here, not all; method: immunoSEQ multiplex PCR. The sample records over 90,000 clones, more than 70% being singletons. A note on this clone: Its antigen is not identified.

The rearrangement links TRBV7-2 to TRBJ2-7; 7 bases line up with TRBD1. The sample comprised PBMCs. This TCR was sampled from a woman aged 55-69 years in good health and CMV-seropositive. For the CDR3, the DNA is TGTGCCAGCAGCCTCACTAGGGGGCCCTACGAGCAGTACTTC. This codes for CASSLTRGPYEQYF.